This is a list of T cell receptor beta chains from one sample in a study of T cells in narcolepsy. Produced via immunoSEQ multiplex PCR; TCRdb's table is partial and in-frame only. The sample yields around 30,000 clones, almost 80% seen once. Sequencing used memory (CD45RA-) CD4+ T cells from blood. The origin of the receptors is a human donor in good health. CDR3s leave out the opening cysteine and the closing phenylalanine or tryptophan. The D gene is left open where the match is weak.

j_gene,d_gene,v_gene,CDR3aa
TRBJ2-7,TRBD2,TRBV6-1,ASSTTSGLEQY
TRBJ2-3,TRBD2,TRBV2,ASSEASLAGRDTQY
TRBJ2-2,.,TRBV9,ASSVVSELSGELF
TRBJ2-1,.,TRBV30,AWMRGRSYNEQF
TRBJ2-1,TRBD2,TRBV6-6,ASSYSTSGRAFGWF
TRBJ2-7,.,TRBV2,ASSESGSAFGGEQY
.,TRBD1,TRBV19,ASSHPGQGAYEQY
TRBJ2-3,.,TRBV27,ASSLERGTDTQY
TRBJ1-2,TRBD1,TRBV5-4,ASSLGTDRVISGYT
TRBJ1-5,.,TRBV5-1,ASSPQQGRDQPQH
TRBJ2-1,.,TRBV29-1,SVVRQGKNNEQF
TRBJ1-2,TRBD1,TRBV4-1,ASSISGDRNYGYT
TRBJ1-2,TRBD1,TRBV11-2,ASSSLNRGNYGYT
TRBJ2-3,TRBD2,TRBV6-6,ASSSNGLETDTQY
TRBJ1-3,.,TRBV7-2,ASSPQQGFGNTIY
TRBJ1-2,.,TRBV2,ASSELWQLGYT
TRBJ2-3,TRBD1,TRBV19,ASKFGQGSPDTQY
TRBJ1-1,.,TRBV25-1,ASSEYGAEAF
TRBJ2-4,TRBD1,TRBV2,ASSVIGQGSAKNIQY
TRBJ2-5,.,TRBV2,ASSEVARQETQY
TRBJ2-5,.,TRBV7-8,ASSPGPLKETQY
TRBJ2-3,TRBD2,TRBV9,ASSAGTSDSTDTQY
TRBJ2-1,.,TRBV9,ASSVSQAGYNEQF
TRBJ2-3,TRBD2,TRBV5-4,ASSRKGPGTSGRLDTQY
TRBJ2-3,.,TRBV7-3,ASSSINTDTQY
TRBJ1-1,.,TRBV19,AATGLGQSEAF
TRBJ2-5,.,TRBV5-1,ASSLAPGPIQETQY
TRBJ1-1,.,TRBV6-1,ASRGGRGNTEAF
TRBJ2-6,.,TRBV6-1,ASSEVRSSGANVLT
TRBJ2-3,.,TRBV4-3,ASSQADTQY
TRBJ1-2,TRBD1,TRBV5-6,ASSPDRRNYGYT
TRBJ2-1,.,TRBV10-1,ASSETSPYNEQF
TRBJ2-1,TRBD2,TRBV5-4,ASRGASGAYNEQF
TRBJ2-2,.,TRBV19,ASSPGTANTGELF
TRBJ1-2,TRBD1,TRBV2,ASSEAPGQGNGYT
TRBJ2-1,TRBD2,TRBV28,ASPPIAGGTYNEQF
TRBJ2-3,.,TRBV6-5,ASSFAEGNTQY
TRBJ2-1,TRBD2,TRBV6-6,ATKGLAYNEQF
TRBJ2-7,TRBD2,TRBV19,ASSRSWTSDYEQY
TRBJ2-2,.,TRBV7-2,ASSPWRELF
TRBJ1-2,TRBD1,TRBV11-2,ASSDDRGLGGYT
TRBJ1-3,TRBD1,TRBV19,ASSTPGGTGMIRNTIY
TRBJ2-7,TRBD1,TRBV5-6,ASSLAGTGDEQY
TRBJ1-1,.,TRBV5-1,ASSLASSPTATEAF
TRBJ2-7,.,TRBV9,ASSTRANHEQY
TRBJ2-7,.,TRBV5-1,ASSLRDPSSEQY
TRBJ2-7,TRBD2,TRBV4-3,ASSQALAGGGEQY
TRBJ2-7,TRBD1,TRBV2,ASSQGASYEQY
TRBJ2-3,TRBD2,TRBV19,ASKRMVPGRGEDTQY
TRBJ2-7,.,TRBV6-6,ASSPGHEQY
TRBJ1-5,.,TRBV14,ASSQFSWGPQH
TRBJ1-1,.,TRBV4-2,ASSQGQRNTEAF
TRBJ1-1,.,TRBV5-4,ASSLNLEAF